The clone carrying this TCR beta chain showed up just once. Its specificity is unknown. This entry belongs to a study of cytomegalovirus exposure and HLA in healthy donors. Study-level points and caveats: The classifier was said to identify cytomegalovirus status with high specificity and sensitivity. Subsequent analysis showed first-cohort TCR clusters tending to co-occur in more than 90 validation repertoires. As confirmed in vitro, three CMV-associated chains were specific for CMV antigens.

CDR3 length: 14 residues. V lost 4 bases to trimming and J lost 11 bases; unmatched junction nucleotides: 12. Germline V CDR1 and CDR2: SGHDT, YYEEEE. TCRdb keeps only in-frame clones here, not all; method: immunoSEQ multiplex PCR. The sample lists roughly 100,000 clones; roughly 86% were seen once. The source is a young woman in good health and CMV-seropositive. The V and J genes are TRBV5-6 and TRBJ1-5; 7 nucleotides match TRBD1. The sequenced material came from PBMCs. CDR3 bases: TGTGCCAGCAGCGACTCAGGGGGACCAGGGGCCCAGCATTTT. Amino acid sequence: CASSDSGGPGAQHF.